Presented here are 21 T cell receptor beta chains from one specimen sequenced in a study of vaccination and CD4 T cells after COVID-19. The antigens these receptors bind are not known. Treatment indicated: roughly 10-day PBMC culture with coronavirus spike peptide pools or control peptides (ViraFEST assay). CD4+ T cells that had been cultured provided DNA sequenced with the Oncomine TCR Beta short-read assay. TCRdb ran MiXCR on the PCR reads and lists one entry per CDR3 protein. This repertoire shows about 12,000 distinct CDR3 sequences, about 70% found once; its top ten account for about 8.6%. Specimen: CD4+ T cells from blood, cultured in vitro, collected after SARS-CoV-2 vaccination. The receptor source for this set is a human donor who received a COVID-19 vaccine.

The chain uses TRBV10-3 and TRBJ1-2; D is undetermined. This CDR3 comprises 11 residues. The germline gives CDR1 ENHRY, CDR2 SYGVKD. V gave up 2 bases and J gave up 7 bases, with 5 bases separating them. The CDR3 DNA reads TGTGCCATCAGTGAGGGGCTTGGCTACACCTTC. It codes for CAISEGLGYTF.

This clonotype has a handful of counts. This chain links TRBV29-1 with TRBJ1-1, with 7 bases identical to TRBD1. The germline V gene encodes CDR1 SQVTM and CDR2 ANQGSEA. The CDR3 contains 15 residues. The CDR3 is CSHQKGAGGNTEAFF. DNA of the CDR3: TGCAGTCACCAGAAGGGGGCAGGAGGGAACACTGAAGCTTTCTTT.

This chain connects TRBV2 to TRBJ2-3; D is perhaps TRBD2 (6 bases). V was clipped by 4 bases and J by 9 bases, with 11 bases between them. The germline CDR1 and CDR2 sequences are SNHLY and FYNNEI. The CDR3 is 12 amino acids. CDR3: CASSGSGDTQYF. CDR3 coding DNA: TGTGCCAGCAGTGGGTCGGGGGACACGCAGTATTTT.

The rearrangement joins TRBV25-1 to TRBJ2-3; D remains unclear. The V and J ends lost 1 base and 0 bases respectively, with 5 bases between them. The CDR3 sequence is 14 residues long. The germline CDR1 and CDR2 sequences are MGHDK and SYGVNS. The CDR3 is CASSESLSTDTQYF. The CDR3 coding sequence is TGTGCCAGCAGTGAATCTCTAAGCACAGATACGCAGTATTTT.

This chain connects TRBV7-9 to TRBJ1-2; D not resolved. The CDR3 is made up of 12 amino acids. The germline CDR1 and CDR2 sequences are SEHNR and FQNEAQ (reference sequence). The ends were cut back, 1 base at V and 13 bases at J, with 13 bases in the middle. This CDR3 is CASSLDEAMGTF. CDR3 DNA sequence: TGTGCCAGCAGCTTAGACGAGGCCATGGGCACCTTC. The full variable domain, in which reference TRBV7-9 and TRBJ1-2 provide the parts outside the CDR3, is DTGVSQNPRHKITKRGQNVTFRCDPISEHNRLYWYRQTLGQGPEFLTYFQNEAQLEKSRLLSDRFSAERPKGSFSTLEIQRTEQGDSAMYLCASSLDEAMGTFGSGTRLTVV.

V usage is TRBV6-1 and J usage is TRBJ2-2, with 8 nucleotides matching TRBD1. V was pared by 6 bases and J by 5 bases, with 5 bases of the junction left unmatched. Germline V CDR1 and CDR2: MNHNS, SASEGT. The CDR3 spans 14 residues. CDR3 sequence (DNA): TGTGCCAGCAGACATCGACAGGGGACCGGGGAGCTGTTTTTT. Protein sequence: CASRHRQGTGELFF.

This chain connects TRBV2 to TRBJ1-1; tentatively, D is TRBD1 (6 bases). In germline, CDR1 is SNHLY, CDR2 FYNNEI. Between the trimmed V and J ends, which lost 2 bases and 8 bases, there was a span of 18 bases. The CDR3 loop spans 15 amino acids. The CDR3 reads CASSESHGRTAEAFF. CDR3 nucleotide sequence: TGTGCCAGCAGTGAATCCCATGGACGGACAGCAGAAGCTTTCTTT.

This chain links TRBV20-1 with TRBJ2-5; TRBD1 matches at 9 bases. CDR3 length equals 13 residues. The germline V gene has CDR1 DFQATT and CDR2 SNEGSKA (reference sequence). The V segment lost 5 bases and the J segment 5 bases; nucleotides outside the gene matches: 6. CDR3 amino acids: CSALRTGVETQYF. The CDR3, as DNA: TGCAGTGCTCTAAGGACAGGGGTCGAGACCCAGTACTTC.

V gene TRBV30 combines with J gene TRBJ1-2; D is unclear. The V gene's germline CDR1 is GTSNPN and CDR2 SVGIG (reference sequence). This CDR3 has 11 residues. The V gene lost 5 bases and the J gene lost 8 bases, with 12 bases spanning the gap. CDR3 DNA: TGTGCCTGGTTCAGTTGGAGGGGCTACACCTTC. Translation: CAWFSWRGYTF.

Concerning this clonotype: The junction does not match germline at one end; this may be a read error. The chain carries TRBV6-1 and TRBJ2-3; weak D call: TRBD1 (5 bases). Germline V gene sequence: CDR1 MNHNS, CDR2 SASEGT. The CDR3 sequence is 13 residues long. CDR3 amino acids: CASSVLSTGTQYF. CDR3 in DNA: TGTGCCAGCAGTGTTCTCAGCACAGGTACGCAGTATTTT.

This clonotype has a handful of counts. The chain employs TRBV12-3 or TRBV12-4 and TRBJ1-6; 8 bases match TRBD1. This CDR3 contains 18 residues. Trimming took 5 bases from V and 0 from J; bases not matched to a gene: 9. The CDR3, as DNA: TGTGCCAGCAGTAGGACAGGGATTAGGAGCTCCTATAATTCACCCCTCCACTTT. As protein: CASSRTGIRSSYNSPLHF.

On this clonotype: A read error may produce the germline difference seen at one junction end. CDR3 DNA sequence: TGTGCCACCTCGACTACTCCGGACTTCGAGCGGTACTTC. Translated, it gives CATSTTPDFERYF. The chain employs TRBV6-1 and TRBJ2-7, with a tentative D call TRBD2 (5 bases). CDR3 length: 13 amino acids. Germline V CDR1 and CDR2: MNHNS, SASEGT.

The chain carries TRBV11-3 and TRBJ2-7, with 10 bases aligning to TRBD1. Germline CDR1 SGHNT, CDR2 YENEEA. Trimming removed 5 bases from V and 2 bases from J; junction bases left unmatched: 3. The CDR3 is 14 amino acids. The CDR3 DNA sequence: TGTGCCAGCAGCGGGGACAGGGGTACCTACGAGCAGTACTTC. Its translation is CASSGDRGTYEQYF. Full variable domain (outside the CDR3, taken from reference TRBV11-3 and TRBJ2-7): EAGVVQSPRYKIIEKKQPVAFWCNPISGHNTLYWYLQNLGQGPELLIRYENEEAVDDSQLPKDRFSAERLKGVDSTLKIQPAELGDSAVYLCASSGDRGTYEQYFGPGTRLTVT.

The rearrangement links TRBV11-3 to TRBJ2-5; the D gene is possibly TRBD2 (5 bases). CDR3 length equals 15 residues. V lost 6 bases to trimming and J lost 5 bases, with 19 bases between them. The germline gives CDR1 SGHNT, CDR2 YENEEA. The CDR3 DNA is TGTGCCAGCAGTTCATCGGGGAACACGGAGGAGACCCAGTACTTC. Protein sequence: CASSSSGNTEETQYF.

The rearrangement links TRBV7-6 to TRBJ2-7; TRBD1 matches at 7 bases. V lost 6 bases and J lost 0; bases outside the gene matches: 20. The CDR3 loop spans 19 amino acids. Germline CDR1 reads SGHVS; CDR2 reads FNYEAQ. The CDR3, as DNA: TGTGCCAGCAGTTCTCCCCGGGACAGCCTGAGTTGGGGCTCCTACGAGCAGTACTTC. This encodes CASSSPRDSLSWGSYEQYF.

This chain uses TRBV24-1 with TRBJ2-3, with D hard to call. The CDR3 sequence is 13 residues long. The V end lost 0 bases, the J end lost 5 bases, and 5 bases lay between the germline ends. Germline loops: CDR1 KGHDR, CDR2 SFDVKD. As DNA, the CDR3 is TGTGCCACCAGTGATTTGTTAGAAGATACGCAGTATTTT. This encodes CATSDLLEDTQYF.

The J gene is TRBJ1-4, the V gene TRBV20-1; D unclear. V was clipped by 6 bases and J by 3 bases, with 14 bases between them. Germline loops: CDR1 DFQATT, CDR2 SNEGSKA (reference sequence). The CDR3 is made up of 14 amino acids. CDR3 loop: CSAQEPGSNEKLFF. The CDR3 coding sequence is TGCAGTGCCCAGGAGCCGGGGTCTAATGAAAAACTGTTTTTT.

The chain links TRBV20-1 to TRBJ2-7; 7 nucleotides agree with TRBD1. The CDR3 runs to 15 residues. With 1 base clipped from V and 0 bases from J, the junction kept 6 bases outside the gene matches. Per germline, CDR1 DFQATT and CDR2 SNEGSKA (reference sequence). The CDR3 region has the DNA TGCAGTGCTAGAGGTCATGGACAGGACTCCTACGAGCAGTACTTC. Translation gives CSARGHGQDSYEQYF.

This clonotype was detected once. The chain couples TRBV7-9 to TRBJ1-3; D unclear. CDR3 length: 15 residues. Germline V gene sequence: CDR1 SEHNR, CDR2 FQNEAQ (reference sequence). Trimming left V 1 base short and J 0 bases short, with 7 bases between. CDR3 sequence (DNA): TGTGCCAGCAGCTTAGTCCAGAGCTCTGGAAACACCATATATTTT. It translates to CASSLVQSSGNTIYF.

This chain uses TRBV5-4 with TRBJ1-2; 7 nucleotides match TRBD1. CDR1 SGHNT and CDR2 YYREEE come from the germline V gene (reference sequence). This CDR3 comprises 16 residues. V dropped 5 bases and J dropped 3; count of bases not matched to a gene: 13. CDR3 residues: CASSPDRASSDYGYTF. The CDR3, as DNA: TGTGCCAGCAGTCCCGACAGGGCCTCAAGCGACTATGGCTACACCTTC.

The genes are TRBV7-2 and TRBJ1-6; weak D call: TRBD1 (5 bases). This CDR3 is built from 17 residues. CDR1 and CDR2 (germline): SGHTA, FQGNSA. V lost 1 base to trimming and J lost 7 bases, with 17 bases between them. CDR3 coding DNA: TGTGCCAGCAGCTTAGTTAACGCCGGGACTCCCAATTCACCCCTCCACTTT. It specifies CASSLVNAGTPNSPLHF.